A single T cell receptor (beta chain) is shown here with its context. The specificity of this receptor is unknown. No much larger clonotype is one base removed from it; base qualities were not supplied. TCR beta CDR3 regions were amplified from RNA transcripts. A first-round RT-PCR of the TCR CDR3 used the HTBI primer set with the Qiagen OneStep RT-PCR kit. A second multiplex PCR round built the libraries, followed by size selection and purification. Paired-end sequencing of the libraries was performed with 100 bp reads on an Illumina HiSeq2000. Processing in the source paper ran as follows. SOAPnuke was used to process the raw data, with reads discarded if the reads contained adapters or uncalled bases, had a mean Phred below 15, or lacked an exact constant-primer or identifier match. High-quality paired reads were merged using COPE v1.2.5, and each unique nucleotide sequence was defined as a clonotype. Clonotypes were aligned to IMGT TRBV, TRBD and TRBJ reference segments using MiTCR v1.1. Analysis was restricted to V-J combinations with a frequency above 0.0001, which covered 99.2% of repertoires. The TCS score was defined as the ratio of F50 (clonal expansion) to E x V (chaos), calculated using BLOSUM62-based TCRdist between CDR3 peptides within each V-J. Welch's t-statistics and random forest reduced 500 to 550 V-J features to 13, which were used in a naive Bayes classifier (R e1071). The public reads were run again by TCRdb, first through fastp at Q25 and then through MiXCR, and only productive beta chains were kept. A single entry per CDR3 protein holds the most common genes and DNA from its merged rows. These V and J calls originate from TCRdb's pipeline instead of the authors' own analysis. This sample is represented by approximately 700,000 distinct CDR3 sequences; over 15% of them were singletons. The top ten clonotypes cover roughly 8% of the sample.

The data were obtained in a study of T cells in Graves' hyperthyroidism and ophthalmopathy (dated by TCRdb to the late 2010s). Concerning the study at large: Peripheral blood was sampled at the time of initial diagnosis, prior to any treatment. The approximately 100 discovery patients were divided at random into training and test sets in a 7:3 ratio. Whether ophthalmopathy could be predicted prospectively was tested in an independent validation cohort made up of about 18 hyperthyroidism patients plus 17 patients who later progressed to ophthalmopathy. After blood sampling, hyperthyroidism patients were treated with methimazole at a starting dose of 30 mg daily, and ophthalmopathy patients were treated with high-dose intravenous methylprednisolone. According to the paper, TCR Vbeta CDR3 sequencing was carried out on 135 peripheral blood samples, which came from under 50 ophthalmopathy, around 75 hyperthyroidism and roughly 17 progressor patients. The study also compared thyroid tissue and blood T-cell repertoires from about 6 Graves' hyperthyroidism patients. To identify TCR V-J signatures that set the groups apart, the researchers used a discovery cohort of more than 95 patients, made up of 40 to 45 with Graves' ophthalmopathy and 57 with stable Graves' hyperthyroidism.

A patient counted as having stable Graves' hyperthyroidism if no progression to ophthalmopathy occurred over 18 months of follow-up. Hyperthyroidism patients were newly diagnosed, had a disease duration of under 2 months, and were aged 18 to 65 years. Any patient with an uncontrolled infection, another autoimmune disease, pregnancy or lactation was excluded. Clinical symptoms, serum thyroxine and TRAb, thyroid ultrasound, and orbital computed tomography formed the basis for the diagnoses. Ficoll-Paque density gradient centrifugation was used to isolate PBMCs from 8 to 10 ml of fresh peripheral blood. Total RNA was extracted using Trizol reagent, and RNA quality was assessed on an Agilent 2100 Bioanalyzer. General conclusions and limits of the study: A 13 V-J signature model separated ophthalmopathy from stable hyperthyroidism, with about 90% sensitivity and about 81% specificity in cross-validation and 80%/75% in testing. Most expanded thyroid clonotypes (frequency above 0.001) were also found in blood, which suggests that blood repertoires may mirror thyroid immune responses. No statistical method was used to set the sample size in advance, and investigators knew the group allocation. In validation, the model predicted progression to ophthalmopathy with about 71% sensitivity and less than 75% specificity, a median of around 6.6 months before onset.

From its cysteine to its phenylalanine, the CDR3 spans 12 amino acids. Only the CDR3 portion is preserved as DNA: 36 bases, with reading frame beginning at the first base. The trim is 3 bases for V and 5 bases for J, with a gap of 8 bases between the germline ends. According to the germline V gene, CDR1 reads SGDLS and CDR2 reads YYNGEE. Recombination linked TRBV9 to TRBJ1-1, with the D segment identity uncertain. This receptor was obtained from a man aged 18-30 years with Graves' hyperthyroidism. Sequenced material: blood. The CDR3 reads as follows: CASSGERTEAFF. The bases read TGTGCCAGCAGCGGAGAGAGGACTGAAGCTTTCTTT. Here the CDR3 is joined to the reference TRBV9 and TRBJ1-1 genes, and the full variable domain is: DSGVTQTPKHLITATGQRVTLRCSPRSGDLSVYWYQQSLDQGLQFLIQYYNGEERAKGNILERFSAQQFPDLHSELNLSSLELGDSALYFCASSGERTEAFFGQGTRLTVV.